These 10 T cell receptor beta chains were all obtained from the same sample, sequenced in a study of graft-versus-host responses after intestinal transplantation (dated by TCRdb to the early 2020s). No antigen has been assigned to these receptors. Library generation was performed with the immunoSEQ multiplex PCR assay. TCRdb mirrors the immuneACCESS table, restricted to in-frame sequences. Some clones are absent from its copies; in checked studies, under half trace to an unresolved V gene, and the reason for the others is unknown. This sample is represented by 90,000 to 130,000 clones; over 85% of them were singletons. Of the sample, 0.4% to 0.55% falls within the top ten clones. The meaning of the sample's time point label: cells obtained before transplantation from donor or recipient. This specimen consisted of unstimulated CD8+ T cells sorted from spleen or lymph node cells, obtained before intestinal transplant. The receptors here all came from a human donor who received an intestinal transplant.

The CDR3, as DNA: TGTGCCAGCAGCGTCTGGCCGGGGAATGAGCAGTTCTTC. Translation gives CASSVWPGNEQFF. The genes are TRBV5-4 and TRBJ2-1, with a tentative D call TRBD2 (5 bases). The CDR3 consists of 13 residues. V was trimmed by 4 bases and J by 7 bases, leaving 12 bases between them. The germline gives CDR1 SGHNT, CDR2 YYREEE (reference sequence).

The rearrangement links TRBV7-9 to TRBJ2-2, with D possibly TRBD1 on 6 matching bases. The CDR3 contains 14 residues. The germline V and J ends were trimmed by 5 bases and 4 bases, with 11 bases remaining between them. Germline loops: CDR1 SEHNR, CDR2 FQNEAQ (reference sequence). CDR3 bases: TGTGCCAGCAGCGAACAGGGTTTCACCGGGGAGCTGTTTTTT. It is translated as CASSEQGFTGELFF.

The chain joins TRBV2 to TRBJ2-5; tentatively, D is TRBD2 (5 bases). Deletions cut 1 base from V and 0 bases from J, with 9 bases between. CDR3 length: 15 residues. Germline loops: CDR1 SNHLY, CDR2 FYNNEI. The CDR3 sequence: CASSEVDSYQETQYF. CDR3 in DNA: TGTGCCAGCAGTGAAGTGGACTCGTACCAAGAGACCCAGTACTTC.

The chain combines TRBV19 with TRBJ2-1, with 8 bases that match TRBD2. V shed 7 bases, J shed 0 bases, and the junction held 2 bases outside the gene matches. The CDR3 totals 14 residues. The germline CDR1 and CDR2 sequences are LNHDA and SQIVND (reference sequence). CDR3 loop: CASTTSGSYNEQFF. The CDR3 DNA follows: TGTGCCAGTACTACTAGCGGCTCCTACAATGAGCAGTTCTTC.

This clone was seen a handful of times. The V call is TRBV19, the J call TRBJ2-7; 8 positions agree with TRBD2. From germline, CDR1 is LNHDA and CDR2 SQIVND (reference sequence). The ends lost 2 bases at V and 2 bases at J; junction bases unmatched: 2. This CDR3 is built from 14 residues. CDR3: CASSITSGAYEQYF. The CDR3 nucleotides read TGTGCCAGTAGTATAACTAGCGGAGCCTACGAGCAGTACTTC.

The chain links TRBV27 to TRBJ2-7; either TRBD1 or TRBD2 may fit D (6 bases each). The germline V gene encodes CDR1 MNHEY and CDR2 SMNVEV (reference sequence). V lost 0 bases to trimming and J lost 3 bases, with 9 bases between them. The length of the CDR3 is 14 residues. The CDR3 protein is CASSLSGGRYEQYF. The CDR3 DNA reads as TGTGCCAGCAGTTTATCGGGGGGCCGCTACGAGCAGTACTTC.

Regarding this clone: Other DNA sequences in the same sample also yield this CDR3. This rearrangement joins TRBV27 to TRBJ2-1; D possibly corresponds to TRBD2 (5 bases). V lost 2 bases, J lost 0 bases, and 8 bases lay in between. CDR3 length equals 15 residues. Germline loops: CDR1 MNHEY, CDR2 SMNVEV (reference sequence). The DNA of the CDR3 is TGTGCCAGCAGTTTAGGAGGTAGCTCCTACAATGAGCAGTTCTTC. Protein: CASSLGGSSYNEQFF.

The V and J genes are TRBV4-1 and TRBJ2-1; D assignment may be TRBD1 or TRBD2 (6 bases each). The CDR3 contains 16 residues. V shed 4 bases and J shed 7 bases, with 20 bases lying between them. Looked up from germline, CDR1 is MGHRA and CDR2 is YSYEKL. CDR3: CASSRQVGGFGNEQFF. The CDR3 bases are TGCGCCAGCAGCCGACAGGTGGGAGGTTTCGGGAATGAGCAGTTCTTC.

The chain employs TRBV28 and TRBJ2-7; D is unclear. This CDR3 has 14 residues. Trimming took off 5 bases at V and 0 bases at J, with 11 bases between the two ends. Germline loops: CDR1 MDHEN, CDR2 SYDVKM. CDR3 bases: TGTGCCAGCAGTGATCCCCGTAGCTCCTACGAGCAGTACTTC. Residues: CASSDPRSSYEQYF.

This clone was detected only once. The rearrangement links TRBV5-4 to TRBJ2-7, with TRBD2 as a possible D gene (6 bases). V gave up 0 bases and J gave up 5 bases, with 15 bases separating them. There are 15 residues in the CDR3. CDR1 SGHNT and CDR2 YYREEE come from the germline V gene (reference sequence). This CDR3 is CASSLEDGSIDEQYF. Here the CDR3 DNA reads TGTGCCAGCAGCTTGGAGGACGGGAGCATAGACGAGCAGTACTTC.